This T cell receptor beta chain was found in a study of blood T cell repertoires in COVID-19. About the study: Some COVID-19 samples were acute and others convalescent; all came from the United States, Italy and Spain. In each case, the material was cDNA or gDNA derived from T cells, B-cell-depleted T cells, or PBMCs.

V gave up 4 bases and J gave up 6 bases, with 10 bases separating them. This CDR3 is built from 13 residues. The germline gives CDR1 SGHTA, CDR2 FQGNSA. As originally analysed: Nucleated cell counts were estimated from reference gene primer amplification. The protocol was immunoSEQ multiplex PCR, while the TCRdb copy is restricted to in-frame clones and leaves out a portion. V and J calls and clone size follow that table, whereas D and trimming were derived from the DNA. The sample yields 130,000 to 150,000 clones, approximately 85% seen once. The sequenced sample was peripheral blood. The chain combines TRBV7-2 with TRBJ1-5; D might be TRBD1 (5 bases). The TCR comes from a man in his sixties or seventies with acute or convalescent COVID-19. The CDR3 loop is CASSYLRGQPQHF. CDR3 DNA: TGTGCCAGCAGCTACCTAAGGGGTCAGCCCCAGCATTTT. Full variable domain (missing parts from reference TRBV7-2 and TRBJ1-5): GAGVSQSPSNKVTEKGKDVELRCDPISGHTALYWYRQSLGQGLEFLIYFQGNSAPDKSGLPSDRFSAERTGGSVSTLTIQRTQQEDSAVYLCASSYLRGQPQHFGDGTRLSIL.